This T cell receptor (beta chain) was observed in a study of cytomegalovirus exposure and HLA in healthy donors. Findings and limits, study-wide: In presence/absence analyses, roughly uniform sequencing depth across donors was assumed. Rarity characterized most TCR sequences, yet some public TCRs appeared in many donors. HLA alleles showed associations with around 15,000 TCR beta sequences in a later analysis, at a 0.05 false discovery rate.

Worth noting for this clone: Antigen: not known.

The primer mix had 60 Vbeta and 13 Jbeta primers. The method was immunoSEQ multiplex PCR; TCRdb's version includes in-frame clones alone and lacks a portion of them. The repertoire has 100,000 to 140,000 clones, approximately 76% of them found once; the top ten carry less than 2.5%. Germline CDR1 and CDR2: SGDLS and YYNGEE. The CDR3 runs to 15 residues. V was pared by 1 base and J by 2 bases, with 3 bases of the junction left unmatched. This sequence joins TRBV9 and TRBJ2-3; TRBD2 matches at 8 bases. This TCR was recovered from a young man in good health and CMV-seronegative. What was sequenced was PBMCs. CDR3 nucleotide sequence: TGTGCCAGCAGCGTACGGGGGGGGATCACAGATACGCAGTATTTT. Its protein product is CASSVRGGITDTQYF.